These 31 T cell receptor beta chains originate from one sample sequenced in a study of cytomegalovirus exposure and HLA in healthy donors. In the PCR, 60 Vbeta and 13 Jbeta primers were used. Repertoires were generated with immunoSEQ multiplex PCR, while TCRdb's copy carries only in-frame clones and drops some. Of roughly 200,000 clones in the sample, about 9.4% are singletons; the top ten hold about 1.2%. The material sequenced was PBMCs. These receptors originate from a woman aged 25 to 39 in good health and CMV-seropositive.

The chain uses TRBV10-2 and TRBJ1-2; TRBD1 matches 7 bases. The V gene's germline CDR1 is WSHSY and CDR2 SAAADI. The CDR3 is made up of 13 amino acids. V dropped 6 bases and J dropped 4; count of bases not matched to a gene: 5. The DNA of the CDR3 is TGCGCCAGCAGACAACAGGGGACCTATGGCTACACCTTC. It is translated as CASRQQGTYGYTF.

This clone came up a few times. The chain joins TRBV19 to TRBJ2-5; 10 bases map to TRBD1. Trimming cost V 5 bases and J 7 bases; bases outside gene matches: 7. CDR1 and CDR2 from the germline V gene are LNHDA and SQIVND (reference sequence). The CDR3 totals 14 residues. The CDR3 sequence is CASSPGQGLGTQYF. The CDR3 DNA follows: TGTGCCAGTAGTCCGGGACAGGGGTTGGGGACCCAGTACTTC.

The chain combines TRBV4-2 with TRBJ2-1; 11 nucleotides match TRBD2. V lost 3 bases, J lost 8 bases, and 6 bases stayed unmatched. Germline assignment: CDR1 LGHNA and CDR2 YNFKEQ. The length of the CDR3 is 15 residues. CDR3 region: CASSHVTSGNDEQFF. CDR3 sequence (DNA): TGTGCCAGCAGCCACGTGACTAGCGGGAACGATGAGCAGTTCTTC.

This clone came up a few times. V and J are TRBV27 and TRBJ2-7, with TRBD2 identical over 10 bases. Trimming took 4 bases from V and 7 from J; bases not matched to a gene: 7. Germline V CDR1 and CDR2: MNHEY, SMNVEV (reference sequence). CDR3 length: 14 amino acids. The CDR3 loop is CASSWLAGAEEQYF. The DNA for the CDR3 is TGTGCCAGCAGTTGGCTAGCGGGAGCGGAAGAGCAGTACTTC.

This clone was detected only a few times. This chain connects TRBV4-1 to TRBJ2-2, with 10 bases that match TRBD2. Per germline, CDR1 MGHRA and CDR2 YSYEKL. V shed 0 bases and J 5 bases; nucleotides not matched to a gene: 6. This CDR3 contains 17 residues. This chain's CDR3 is CASSQDNSGRPTGELFF. In nucleotides, the CDR3 is TGCGCCAGCAGCCAAGATAATAGCGGGAGGCCAACCGGGGAGCTGTTTTTT.

The V gene is TRBV5-1, the J gene TRBJ1-4; D ambiguous. CDR1 is SGHRS and CDR2 is YFSETQ in the germline V gene. The CDR3 spans 14 residues. V was shortened by 7 bases and J by 0 bases, with 10 bases between the two germline ends. This chain's CDR3 is CASGVGATNEKLFF. As DNA, the CDR3 is TGCGCCAGCGGGGTCGGGGCAACTAATGAAAAACTGTTTTTT.

This clone was counted only a few times. The chain has TRBV27 and TRBJ2-3; D unresolved. Germline loops: CDR1 MNHEY, CDR2 SMNVEV (reference sequence). The CDR3 spans 15 residues. The V gene lost 0 bases and the J gene lost 6 bases, with 13 bases spanning the gap. The DNA for the CDR3 is TGTGCCAGCAGTTTATCTTCCGGAGTTGGGGATACGCAGTATTTT. It encodes CASSLSSGVGDTQYF.

Only a few counts were recorded for this clone. The chain recombines TRBV9 with TRBJ1-4; weak D call: TRBD1 (5 bases). In germline, CDR1 is SGDLS, CDR2 YYNGEE. The CDR3 has 15 amino acids. The V and J ends lost 4 bases and 6 bases respectively, with 16 bases between them. CDR3 amino acids: CASSFQSGRDEKLFF. In nucleotides, the CDR3 is TGTGCCAGCAGCTTTCAATCTGGCAGGGATGAAAAACTGTTTTTT.

This clone was recorded a few times. CDR3 coding DNA: TGTGCCATCAGTGACGCCGTTTCACGTGCCCTAGGTGGAAACACCATATATTTT. It encodes CAISDAVSRALGGNTIYF. The gene calls are TRBV10-3 and TRBJ1-3; D uncertain. V gave up 3 bases and J gave up 3 bases, with 21 bases separating them. Germline CDR1 reads ENHRY; CDR2 reads SYGVKD. The CDR3 extends over 18 amino acids.

This clone was picked up a small number of times. This chain joins TRBV5-5 and TRBJ2-7, with 9 positions matching TRBD1. V gave up 0 bases and J gave up 8 bases; unmatched junction bases: 18. The germline V gene encodes CDR1 SGHKS and CDR2 YYEKEE (reference sequence). There are 18 residues in the CDR3. The CDR3 DNA is TGTGCCAGCAGCTTGGTTGGCCTTTTGCAGGACAGGGGACGCCAGCAGTACTTC. Translated, it gives CASSLVGLLQDRGRQQYF.

V usage is TRBV6-1 and J usage is TRBJ2-5; the match to TRBD1 covers 7 bases. The V and J ends lost 7 bases and 2 bases, in that order; junction bases with no gene match: 4. This CDR3 spans 13 amino acids. CDR1 and CDR2 from the germline V gene are MNHNS and SASEGT. The CDR3 bases are TGTGCCAGCACTGGGACAGTACAAGAGACCCAGTACTTC. Protein: CASTGTVQETQYF.

This clone was counted only a few times. The rearrangement joins TRBV7-3 to TRBJ2-3; 9 bases match TRBD1. The germline gives CDR1 SGHTA, CDR2 FQGTGA. Unmatched junction bases numbered 5, after V lost 4 bases and J lost 3 bases. This CDR3 is built from 15 residues. The CDR3 is CASSSTGTGTDTQYF. In DNA form, the CDR3 reads TGTGCCAGCAGCTCTACCGGGACAGGGACAGATACGCAGTATTTT. Variable domain in full (rest from reference TRBV7-3 and TRBJ2-3): GAGVSQTPSNKVTEKGKYVELRCDPISGHTALYWYRQSLGQGPEFLIYFQGTGAADDSGLPNDRFFAVRPEGSVSTLKIQRTERGDSAVYLCASSSTGTGTDTQYFGPGTRLTVL.

This chain links TRBV6-1 with TRBJ1-1, with D tentatively TRBD1 (5 bases). The CDR3 length is 12 residues. The germline V gene encodes CDR1 MNHNS and CDR2 SASEGT. Trimming removed 6 bases from V and 9 bases from J, with 14 bases in between. The CDR3 DNA reads TGTGCCAGCAGCGGTATCGGGGGGAAAGCTTTCTTT. It yields the protein CASSGIGGKAFF.

The chain couples TRBV6-1 to TRBJ1-5; possibly TRBD1 for D (5 bases). Germline lookup yields CDR1 MNHNS and CDR2 SASEGT. V was cut by 3 bases and J by 7 bases, with 16 bases left in between. CDR3 size: 15 residues. CDR3 nucleotide sequence: TGTGCCAGCAGTGATTGGCAGGGAAGGGTACAGCCCCAGCATTTT. This translates into CASSDWQGRVQPQHF.

There are a few counts of this clone. The V gene is TRBV5-1, the J gene TRBJ2-7; the match to TRBD1 covers 11 bases. The germline CDR1 and CDR2 sequences are SGHRS and YFSETQ. The CDR3 is 15 residues long. J lost 5 bases, V lost 2 bases, and 6 bases had no gene match. CDR3 sequence (DNA): TGCGCCAGCAGCTTCATTGGACAGGGGGCCAACGAGCAGTACTTC. Amino acids: CASSFIGQGANEQYF.

The V call is TRBV5-1, the J call TRBJ2-5; 7 positions agree with TRBD1. The length of the CDR3 is 14 residues. The V and J ends lost 4 bases and 2 bases, in that order; junction bases with no gene match: 5. Germline CDR1 SGHRS, CDR2 YFSETQ. This chain's CDR3 is CASSKGTVQETQYF. The CDR3 DNA reads TGCGCCAGCAGCAAAGGGACAGTACAAGAGACCCAGTACTTC.

The V call is TRBV27, the J call TRBJ2-5; 7 bases match TRBD2. TRBJ2-7 explains the end of the DNA better; the J call may be wrong. Germline CDR1 MNHEY, CDR2 SMNVEV (reference sequence). This CDR3 has 11 residues. CDR3 sequence: CASGGAYEQYF. The DNA of the CDR3 is TGTGCCAGCGGGGGGGCCTACGAGCAGTACTTC.

This clone was detected a few times. The chain couples TRBV5-6 to TRBJ1-1; TRBD1 agrees at 7 bases. V was pared by 1 base and J by 5 bases, with 5 bases of the junction left unmatched. The CDR3 covers 14 residues. Germline assignment: CDR1 SGHDT and CDR2 YYEEEE. The CDR3 sequence is CASSLQGGLTEAFF. The CDR3 nucleotides read TGTGCCAGCAGCTTGCAGGGGGGACTTACTGAAGCTTTCTTT.

J is TRBJ1-5 and V is TRBV2; D is possibly TRBD1 (6 bases). This CDR3 spans 15 amino acids. V was trimmed by 8 bases and J by 0 bases, leaving 14 bases between them. Germline V gene lookup returns CDR1 SNHLY and CDR2 FYNNEI. CDR3 sequence (DNA): TGTGCCAGCCGACGAACGGGACATAGCAATCAGCCCCAGCATTTT. Amino acids: CASRRTGHSNQPQHF.

This chain links TRBV11-2 with TRBJ2-7, with TRBD2 identical over 8 bases. With 6 bases clipped from V and 3 bases from J, the junction kept 7 bases outside the gene matches. The germline V gene has CDR1 SGHAT and CDR2 FQNNGV. The CDR3 has 14 residues. The CDR3 loop reads CASRRLASNYEQYF. CDR3 nucleotides: TGTGCCAGCAGAAGACTAGCGTCTAACTACGAGCAGTACTTC.

This clone appeared a few times. V is TRBV19 and J is TRBJ2-1, with D perhaps TRBD2 (5 bases). CDR1 is LNHDA and CDR2 is SQIVND in the germline V gene (reference sequence). There are 16 residues in the CDR3. Trimming took off 2 bases at V and 2 bases at J, with 13 bases between the two ends. CDR3 DNA: TGTGCCAGTAGTATATCCGGCGGGCCCCCCTACAATGAGCAGTTCTTC. It translates to CASSISGGPPYNEQFF.

This chain uses TRBV6-6 with TRBJ1-1; TRBD1 aligns across 8 bases. Germline CDR1 reads MNHNY; CDR2 reads SVGAGI (reference sequence). This CDR3 is built from 15 residues. V shed 2 bases and J 3 bases; nucleotides not matched to a gene: 5. CDR3 DNA: TGTGCCAGCAGTTACCCCTCGGGACAGGACACTGAAGCTTTCTTT. This gives the protein CASSYPSGQDTEAFF.

In this sample, this clone turned up a few times. CDR3 DNA: TGTGCCAGCAGCGGTCCCGCTGCGCGGCCCGGCACAGATACGCAGTATTTT. Translation gives CASSGPAARPGTDTQYF. This rearrangement joins TRBV7-9 to TRBJ2-3, with D uncertain. Trimming removed 5 bases from V and 1 base from J, with 19 bases in between. This CDR3 comprises 17 residues. Germline V gene data show CDR1 as SEHNR and CDR2 as FQNEAQ (reference sequence).

This clone turned up a few times. The rearrangement joins TRBV7-8 to TRBJ2-3; 9 positions agree with TRBD1. This CDR3 comprises 15 residues. Germline CDR1 reads SGHVS; CDR2 reads FQNEAQ. Trimming removed 5 bases from V and 0 bases from J; junction bases left unmatched: 3. CDR3 residues: CASSPGTGSTDTQYF. CDR3 nucleotide sequence: TGTGCCAGCAGCCCAGGGACAGGGAGCACAGATACGCAGTATTTT.

The chain employs TRBV7-9 and TRBJ2-7; 7 nucleotides line up with TRBD1. The CDR3 spans 14 residues. CDR1 and CDR2 (germline): SEHNR, FQNEAQ (reference sequence). J lost 5 bases, V lost 5 bases, and 9 bases had no gene match. This chain's CDR3 is CASSPSGTVNEQYF. DNA of the CDR3: TGTGCCAGCAGCCCATCCGGGACAGTCAACGAGCAGTACTTC.

V is TRBV30 and J is TRBJ2-2; 9 bases map to TRBD1. J lost 4 bases, V lost 7 bases, and 10 bases had no gene match. The CDR3 length is 15 residues. CDR1 GTSNPN and CDR2 SVGIG come from the germline V gene (reference sequence). The CDR3 sequence: CAYVPGQGITGELFF. The CDR3 coding sequence is TGTGCCTACGTACCGGGACAGGGCATCACCGGGGAGCTGTTTTTT.

This clone has a handful of counts. The CDR3 region is CATSEDSVSYEQYF. CDR3 in DNA: TGTGCCACCAGTGAGGACTCGGTCTCCTACGAGCAGTACTTC. V and J are TRBV7-9 and TRBJ2-7; the D gene is possibly TRBD2 (5 bases). Germline V CDR1 and CDR2: SEHNR, FQNEAQ (reference sequence). CDR3 size: 14 residues. V gave up 10 bases and J gave up 0 bases, with 16 bases separating them.

This clone was detected only a few times. The gene calls are TRBV5-4 and TRBJ2-1; 14 bases agree with TRBD2. Germline V gene lookup returns CDR1 SGHNT and CDR2 YYREEE (reference sequence). This CDR3 has 17 amino acids. Trimming cost V 4 bases and J 7 bases; bases outside gene matches: 10. For the CDR3, the DNA is TGTGCCAGCAGCGTGAAAACCGGGACTAGCGGGAGTAATGAGCAGTTCTTC. This translates into CASSVKTGTSGSNEQFF.

This clone was picked up a small number of times. V gene TRBV4-2 combines with J gene TRBJ2-2, with 7 bases aligning to TRBD2. Trimming took 2 bases from V and 2 from J; bases not matched to a gene: 2. The CDR3 loop spans 15 amino acids. CDR1 is LGHNA and CDR2 is YNFKEQ in the germline V gene. The chain's CDR3 is CASSQSGTNTGELFF. As DNA, the CDR3 is TGTGCCAGCAGCCAAAGCGGGACCAACACCGGGGAGCTGTTTTTT.

The chain combines TRBV6-5 with TRBJ1-2, with 8 positions matching TRBD1. The CDR3 has 15 amino acids. CDR1 and CDR2 (germline): MNHEY, SVGAGI. V shed 5 bases and J 8 bases; nucleotides not matched to a gene: 13. The CDR3 DNA sequence: TGTGCCAGCAGTAAGATCGGCAGGGGGCGAGGAGGCTACACCTTC. This encodes CASSKIGRGRGGYTF.

The J gene is TRBJ2-1, the V gene TRBV5-1; TRBD1 aligns across 9 bases. V shed 3 bases, J shed 0 bases, and the junction held 7 bases outside the gene matches. The CDR3 loop spans 17 amino acids. Per germline, CDR1 SGHRS and CDR2 YFSETQ. The DNA of the CDR3 is TGCGCCAGCAGCTCCCGAACAGGGGGCAGCTCCTACAATGAGCAGTTCTTC. It translates to CASSSRTGGSSYNEQFF.